This passage covers 15 T cell receptor beta chains from one sample sequenced in a study of T cell responses to AZD1222 COVID-19 vaccine. Data came from immunoSEQ multiplex PCR; TCRdb stores just in-frame clones and leaves some out. The table has 130,000 or so clones, around nine tenths seen once. The specimen comprised peripheral blood, sampled 28 days after the second AZD1222 dose. These receptor sequences come from an adult who received the AZD1222 COVID-19 vaccine.

A few counts support this clone. The CDR3 sequence is CASSFGVRGSYGYTF. The CDR3 nucleotides read TGTGCCAGCAGCTTTGGTGTCAGGGGGAGCTATGGCTACACCTTC. This chain connects TRBV7-9 to TRBJ1-2, with 7 bases matching TRBD1. Germline CDR1 and CDR2: SEHNR and FQNEAQ (reference sequence). The CDR3 length is 15 residues. The ends lost 3 bases at V and 4 bases at J; junction bases unmatched: 8.

The chain links TRBV11-1 to TRBJ2-1, with TRBD1 as a possible D gene (5 bases). CDR3 length: 16 amino acids. The V gene lost 5 bases and the J gene lost 8 bases, with 22 bases spanning the gap. Germline CDR1 reads SGHAT; CDR2 reads FQDESV (reference sequence). CDR3 nucleotide sequence: TGTGCCAGCAGCCCAACCGTAGGGGCCTATGGCCATGAGCAGTTCTTC. Translation: CASSPTVGAYGHEQFF. The whole variable domain, remainder taken from reference TRBV11-1 and TRBJ2-1, is EAEVAQSPRYKITEKSQAVAFWCDPISGHATLYWYRQILGQGPELLVQFQDESVVDDSQLPKDRFSAERLKGVDSTLKIQPAELGDSAMYLCASSPTVGAYGHEQFFGPGTRLTVL.

This clone was seen only once. The rearrangement joins TRBV6-5 to TRBJ1-2, with 7 bases aligning to TRBD1. Trimming cost V 2 bases and J 7 bases; bases outside gene matches: 7. Germline V gene lookup returns CDR1 MNHEY and CDR2 SVGAGI. This CDR3 spans 14 amino acids. CDR3 bases: TGTGCCAGCAGTTACGCAGGGGGGGGGTCTGGCTACACCTTC. It yields the protein CASSYAGGGSGYTF.

Note on this clone: One junction end does not reproduce the germline sequence, and a read error may be involved. The chain carries TRBV5-8 and TRBJ2-7, with 9 bases fitting TRBD2. This CDR3 spans 17 amino acids. Germline assignment: CDR1 SGHTS and CDR2 YDEGEE. This chain's CDR3 is CASTNPGAGGWPYKQYF. CDR3 sequence (DNA): TGTGCCAGCACCAACCCCGGGGCGGGAGGGTGGCCCTACAAGCAGTACTTC.

The chain carries TRBV18 and TRBJ2-7; 11 nucleotides line up with TRBD1. CDR1 KGHSH and CDR2 LQKENI come from the germline V gene. The CDR3 extends over 17 amino acids. The ends lost 0 bases at V and 3 bases at J; junction bases unmatched: 7. The CDR3 DNA reads as TGTGCCAGCTCACCACCCGAATACGGGACAGGGGGCTACGAGCAGTACTTC. Translation gives CASSPPEYGTGGYEQYF.

The gene calls are TRBV11-2 and TRBJ1-4; no definite D call. The length of the CDR3 is 13 residues. Germline CDR1 is SGHAT and CDR2 is FQNNGV. The germline V and J ends were trimmed by 1 base and 4 bases, with 4 bases remaining between them. CDR3 nucleotide sequence: TGTGCCAGCAGCTTAGGGGATAATGAAAAACTGTTTTTT. Translated, it gives CASSLGDNEKLFF.

The J gene is TRBJ1-1, the V gene TRBV19; D is perhaps TRBD1 (5 bases). V shed 1 base and J shed 5 bases, with 8 bases lying between them. The germline V gene has CDR1 LNHDA and CDR2 SQIVND (reference sequence). This CDR3 has 13 amino acids. CDR3 coding DNA: TGTGCCAGTAGTATAGGCAGGGATACTGAAGCTTTCTTT. Translation gives CASSIGRDTEAFF.

The V and J genes are TRBV7-9 and TRBJ2-1; 10 positions agree with TRBD2. The junction had 7 bases not matched to a gene; V was cut back by 9 bases and J by 5 bases. The CDR3 spans 14 residues. In germline, CDR1 is SEHNR, CDR2 FQNEAQ (reference sequence). CDR3 DNA: TGTGCCAGATCACTAGCGGGGAGCAACAATGAGCAGTTCTTC. Encoded protein: CARSLAGSNNEQFF. The complete variable domain, with remaining parts taken from reference TRBV7-9 and TRBJ2-1, reads DTGVSQNPRHKITKRGQNVTFRCDPISEHNRLYWYRQTLGQGPEFLTYFQNEAQLEKSRLLSDRFSAERPKGSFSTLEIQRTEQGDSAMYLCARSLAGSNNEQFFGPGTRLTVL.

The rearrangement joins TRBV19 to TRBJ1-2; no clear D gene. CDR1 and CDR2 (germline): LNHDA, SQIVND (reference sequence). The germline V and J ends were trimmed by 1 base and 4 bases, with 7 bases remaining between them. The length of the CDR3 is 13 residues. Here the CDR3 reads CASSIGRAYGYTF. In DNA form, the CDR3 reads TGTGCCAGTAGTATAGGTCGAGCCTATGGCTACACCTTC.

This chain links TRBV27 with TRBJ2-7; 7 positions match TRBD1. After removal of 3 bases from V and 2 bases from J, the junction contained 4 bases not matched to a gene. The CDR3 is 14 residues long. Germline-derived CDR1 and CDR2 are MNHEY and SMNVEV (reference sequence). In DNA form, the CDR3 reads TGTGCCAGCAGTTTGGACCAGGGGGCCTACGAGCAGTACTTC. The encoded protein is CASSLDQGAYEQYF.

Only one count was recorded for this clone. The rearrangement uses TRBV28 and TRBJ2-1, with D tentatively TRBD1 or TRBD2 (5 bases each). V lost 6 bases, J lost 7 bases, and 16 bases lay in between. Germline-derived CDR1 and CDR2 are MDHEN and SYDVKM. The CDR3 is 14 amino acids. This CDR3 reads CASRPPGTGNEQFF. The CDR3 DNA is TGTGCCAGCAGACCCCCAGGGACGGGAAATGAGCAGTTCTTC.

The CDR3 DNA sequence: TGTGCCAGCAGCTACCGGGCGGGCACTGAAGCTTTCTTT. Its translation: CASSYRAGTEAFF. This chain connects TRBV6-5 to TRBJ1-1; D not resolved. The V and J ends lost 6 bases and 4 bases respectively, with 12 bases between them. Germline CDR1 is MNHEY and CDR2 is SVGAGI. The CDR3 contains 13 residues.

The V gene is TRBV4-3, the J gene TRBJ2-1; the D is unclear. Trimming took off 3 bases at V and 6 bases at J, with 9 bases between the two ends. The CDR3 consists of 13 residues. CDR1 LGHNA and CDR2 YSLEER come from the germline V gene. CDR3 protein: CASSHYPRNEQFF. In DNA, the CDR3 is TGCGCCAGCAGCCACTACCCTCGCAATGAGCAGTTCTTC.

The chain recombines TRBV5-1 with TRBJ2-3, with D possibly TRBD2 on 6 matching bases. The V and J ends lost 6 bases and 2 bases respectively, with 16 bases between them. The CDR3 extends over 15 amino acids. Germline-derived CDR1 and CDR2 are SGHRS and YFSETQ. The CDR3 is CASKPTSSSTDTQYF. The CDR3 DNA sequence: TGCGCCAGCAAACCTACTAGCAGCTCCACAGATACGCAGTATTTT.

The chain couples TRBV28 to TRBJ2-7, with 7 positions matching TRBD2. The V gene's germline CDR1 is MDHEN and CDR2 SYDVKM. There are 12 residues in the CDR3. J gave up 4 bases and V 11 bases, and 8 bases lay outside the gene matches. The CDR3 spells CAVTKAGYEQYF. CDR3 nucleotide sequence: TGTGCCGTGACTAAAGCGGGGTACGAGCAGTACTTC.